These T cell receptor beta chains were read from a single sample in a study of blood T cell repertoires in COVID-19. Clones were read by immunoSEQ multiplex PCR, and TCRdb kept only the in-frame ones, dropping some. The sample holds around 160,000 clones; more than 75% are singletons and the top ten take around 1.3%. Input material: PBMCs or T cells enriched from blood (not recorded which). The receptors derive from a woman aged 25 to 45 with acute COVID-19. Both conserved end residues are part of each CDR3. D genes are given only for firm matches. Some rows have no size entry. The others give once, few or many, or a class for an expanded clone.

J gene | V gene | clone size | D gene | CDR3 protein | CDR3 DNA
TRBJ2-2 | TRBV21-1 | - | - | CASSKADREGRLCTGELFF | TGTGCCAGCAGCAAAGCGGACAGGGAAGGTAGGTTGTGCACCGGGGAGCTGTTTTTT
TRBJ2-5 | TRBV11-2 | - | TRBD1 | CASTYGTGYERGETQYF | TGTGCCAGCACCTACGGGACAGGCTATGAAAGGGGAGAGACCCAGTACTTC
TRBJ1-2 | TRBV28 | - | - | CASTLPGSWGYTF | TGTGCCAGCACCCTCCCAGGGTCATGGGGCTACACCTTC
TRBJ2-7 | TRBV29-1 | - | - | CSVEATSNEQYF | TGCAGCGTTGAAGCGACTAGTAACGAGCAGTACTTC
TRBJ2-3 | TRBV5-4 | - | - | CASSPTTLYGTDTQYF | TGTGCCAGCAGCCCGACAACGTTATATGGTACAGATACGCAGTATTTT
TRBJ1-5 | TRBV3-1/TRBV3-2 | - | - | CASSQAGSNQPQHF | TGTGCCAGCAGCCAAGCCGGGAGCAATCAGCCCCAGCATTTT
TRBJ1-2 | TRBV29-1 | once | TRBD1 | CSAQTGGNYGYTF | TGCAGCGCCCAGACAGGGGGCAACTATGGCTACACCTTC
TRBJ1-6 | TRBV5-5 | - | - | CASSITGSYNSPLHF | TGTGCCAGCAGCATCACAGGGTCCTATAATTCACCCCTCCACTTT
TRBJ1-6 | TRBV27 | few | - | CASSLFRGRISPLHF | TGTGCCAGCAGTTTATTTCGGGGTAGGATTTCACCCCTCCACTTT
TRBJ2-7 | TRBV5-1 | - | TRBD2 | CASGYGGGSYEQYF | TGCGCCAGCGGCTATGGCGGGGGTTCCTACGAGCAGTACTTC
TRBJ1-5 | TRBV10-3 | - | - | CAISEEGGNQPQHF | TGTGCCATCAGTGAGGAAGGAGGAAATCAGCCCCAGCATTTT
TRBJ2-7 | TRBV27 | - | TRBD2 | CASRLAGGPPSYEQYF | TGTGCCAGCAGATTAGCGGGAGGCCCTCCATCCTACGAGCAGTACTTC
TRBJ1-4 | TRBV2 | - | TRBD1 | CASSGRDRVEKLFF | TGTGCCAGCAGTGGTAGGGACAGGGTGGAAAAACTGTTTTTT
TRBJ2-3 | TRBV27 | once | - | CASSLAASTDTQYF | TGTGCCAGCAGTTTAGCGGCTAGCACAGATACGCAGTATTTT
TRBJ2-7 | TRBV7-6 | - | TRBD1 | CASSLQGADYEQYF | TGTGCCAGCAGTCTCCAGGGGGCGGACTACGAGCAGTACTTC
TRBJ1-5 | TRBV7-2 | - | - | CASSSWGDQPQHF | TGTGCCAGCAGTTCATGGGGGGATCAGCCCCAGCATTTT
TRBJ2-2 | TRBV6-5 | - | TRBD1 | CASRDRGSGELFF | TGTGCCAGCCGGGACAGGGGGTCCGGGGAGCTGTTTTTT
TRBJ2-7 | TRBV19 | - | - | CASSIIYSTDEQYF | TGTGCCAGTAGTATTATCTACAGTACGGACGAGCAGTACTTC
TRBJ1-5 | TRBV5-6 | once | TRBD1 | CASSARQGKYSNQPQHF | TGTGCCAGCAGCGCACGACAGGGCAAGTATAGCAATCAGCCCCAGCATTTT
TRBJ2-6 | TRBV19 | - | - | CASSAAWSGANVLTF | TGTGCCAGTAGTGCGGCGTGGTCTGGGGCCAACGTCCTGACTTTC
TRBJ1-2 | TRBV28 | few | - | CASTPYVGRRQTHGYTF | TGTGCCAGCACCCCCTACGTCGGAAGGCGGCAGACCCATGGCTACACCTTC
TRBJ2-3 | TRBV7-9 | - | - | CASSLGQSPRDTQYF | TGTGCCAGCAGCCTAGGACAGTCCCCGAGGGATACGCAGTATTTT
TRBJ2-7 | TRBV28 | once | TRBD1 | CASSLLGTGDGYEQYF | TGTGCCAGCAGTTTATTGGGGACAGGGGACGGCTACGAGCAGTACTTC
TRBJ1-5 | TRBV2 | - | - | CASSASGLGNQPQHF | TGTGCCAGCAGTGCCAGCGGTTTAGGCAATCAGCCCCAGCATTTT
TRBJ2-1 | TRBV28 | - | TRBD2 | CASRFAGGSYNEQFF | TGTGCCAGCAGATTTGCGGGAGGATCCTACAATGAGCAGTTCTTC
TRBJ2-1 | TRBV6-2/TRBV6-3 | - | TRBD2 | CASSPGPGLAGLVEQFF | TGTGCCAGCAGTCCGGGACCGGGACTAGCGGGACTGGTTGAGCAGTTCTTC
TRBJ2-7 | TRBV27 | - | TRBD1 | CASSPPGTGGSSREQYF | TGTGCCAGCAGTCCTCCCGGGACAGGGGGCTCTAGTAGAGAGCAGTACTTC
TRBJ2-5 | TRBV7-9 | - | TRBD1 | CASSLGGTVQETQYF | TGTGCCAGCAGCTTAGGGGGGACAGTCCAAGAGACCCAGTACTTC
TRBJ2-5 | TRBV19 | - | - | CASSMREETQYF | TGTGCCAGTAGTATGAGGGAAGAGACCCAGTACTTC
TRBJ1-1 | TRBV4-3 | - | - | CASSQESMNTEAFF | TGCGCCAGCAGCCAAGAATCCATGAACACTGAAGCTTTCTTT
TRBJ1-3 | TRBV28 | - | - | CASSFMTGNTIYF | TGTGCCAGCAGCTTCATGACAGGAAACACCATATATTTT
TRBJ2-5 | TRBV5-1 | - | TRBD1 | CASSWTGYQETQYF | TGCGCCAGCAGCTGGACAGGGTACCAAGAGACCCAGTACTTC
TRBJ1-4 | TRBV6-2/TRBV6-3 | once | - | CASSYQASGNEKLFF | TGTGCCAGCAGTTATCAGGCGTCCGGAAATGAAAAACTGTTTTTT
TRBJ1-1 | TRBV19 | - | - | CASSEMVNTEAFF | TGTGCCAGCTCGGAGATGGTGAACACTGAAGCTTTCTTT
TRBJ1-6 | TRBV3-1/TRBV3-2 | - | - | CASSPAGINNSPLHF | TGTGCCAGCAGCCCGGCCGGGATCAATAATTCACCCCTCCACTTT
TRBJ2-7 | TRBV3-1/TRBV3-2 | - | TRBD1 | CASSLRGQGIYEQYF | TGTGCCAGCAGCCTCCGGGGACAGGGTATCTACGAGCAGTACTTC
TRBJ1-5 | TRBV12-3/TRBV12-4 | - | - | CGGGTSSNQPQHF | TGTGGGGGGGGGACCTCTAGCAATCAGCCCCAGCATTTT
TRBJ2-1 | TRBV9 | once | TRBD2 | CASGTSGSSYNEQFF | TGTGCCAGCGGGACTAGCGGGAGCTCCTACAATGAGCAGTTCTTC
TRBJ1-1 | TRBV9 | - | - | CASSVGGMNTEAFF | TGTGCCAGCAGCGTCGGGGGGATGAACACTGAAGCTTTCTTT
TRBJ1-5 | TRBV10-3 | - | - | CAISEREGGNQPQHF | TGTGCCATCAGTGAGCGGGAGGGTGGCAATCAGCCCCAGCATTTT
TRBJ1-1 | TRBV5-1 | - | TRBD1 | CASSQGQGRTEAFF | TGCGCCAGCTCGCAGGGACAGGGGAGGACTGAAGCTTTCTTT
TRBJ2-7 | TRBV28 | - | TRBD2 | CASSLRAGGPYEQYF | TGTGCCAGCAGTTTGCGAGCGGGAGGCCCCTACGAGCAGTACTTC
TRBJ2-1 | TRBV18 | - | TRBD2 | CASSPLRTSGAYNEQFF | TGTGCCAGCTCACCGCTGAGGACTAGCGGGGCCTACAATGAGCAGTTCTTC
TRBJ2-1 | TRBV28 | - | TRBD2 | CASSSAVAGVGSNEQFF | TGTGCCAGCAGTTCAGCCGTAGCGGGAGTTGGGTCCAATGAGCAGTTCTTC
TRBJ1-1 | TRBV18 | - | TRBD1 | CASSPGQPNTEAFF | TGTGCCAGCTCACCGGGACAGCCGAACACTGAAGCTTTCTTT
TRBJ1-2 | TRBV5-5 | once | - | CASSLSGGTANNYGYTF | TGTGCCAGCAGCTTGTCGGGGGGCACGGCAAATAACTATGGCTACACCTTC
TRBJ1-2 | TRBV28 | - | TRBD1 | CAGSTGTGVFVSGYTF | TGTGCCGGATCTACCGGGACAGGAGTTTTTGTGAGTGGCTACACCTTC
TRBJ2-3 | TRBV30 | - | - | CAWTPLLPTDTQYF | TGTGCCTGGACCCCTTTACTCCCCACAGATACGCAGTATTTT
TRBJ2-3 | TRBV7-9 | - | TRBD1 | CASSLGQGYGTDTQYF | TGTGCCAGCAGCTTAGGACAGGGTTATGGGACAGATACGCAGTATTTT
TRBJ1-1 | TRBV7-6 | - | - | CASSFQTGENTEAFF | TGTGCCAGCAGCTTTCAGACAGGCGAGAACACTGAAGCTTTCTTT
TRBJ2-3 | TRBV2 | - | TRBD2 | CASSDSGGFTDTQYF | TGTGCCAGCAGTGACTCGGGAGGGTTTACAGATACGCAGTATTTT
TRBJ2-1 | TRBV30 | - | TRBD2 | CAWSGLAGVNEQFF | TGTGCCTGGTCGGGACTAGCGGGAGTAAATGAGCAGTTCTTC
TRBJ2-5 | TRBV7-3 | - | TRBD2 | CASSRGLAEGQETQYF | TGTGCCAGCAGCCGGGGACTAGCGGAGGGCCAAGAGACCCAGTACTTC